Below are 16 T cell receptor beta chains sequenced from a single sample in a study of T cell changes during pregnancy in multiple sclerosis. Profiling relied on immunoSEQ multiplex PCR, and the TCRdb table lists in-frame clones only, not all of them. Here the sample spans 84,000 or so clones, about 94% being singletons. Specimen: peripheral blood, collected in the third trimester of pregnancy. The receptors were gathered from a female donor with multiple sclerosis, enrolled in a pregnancy study.

The chain links TRBV5-1 to TRBJ1-2; 11 bases are shared with TRBD1. J was trimmed by 7 bases and V by 2 bases; bases with no gene match: 4. Germline V gene lookup returns CDR1 SGHRS and CDR2 YFSETQ. The CDR3 has 14 residues. CDR3 nucleotides: TGCGCCAGCAGCTTAGCCGGGACAGGGGGTGGCTACACCTTC. It encodes CASSLAGTGGGYTF.

The V and J genes are TRBV5-4 and TRBJ1-2; D call uncertain. The CDR3 covers 15 residues. Germline values: CDR1 SGHNT, CDR2 YYREEE (reference sequence). The V end lost 4 bases, the J end lost 2 bases, and 15 bases lay between the germline ends. The CDR3 DNA sequence: TGTGCCAGCAGCCTCAATTATGGGCAAAACTATGGCTACACCTTC. Translation gives CASSLNYGQNYGYTF.

The genes are TRBV27 and TRBJ2-1; 8 nucleotides agree with TRBD2. CDR1 and CDR2 (germline): MNHEY, SMNVEV (reference sequence). With 6 bases clipped from V and 5 bases from J, the junction kept 9 bases outside the gene matches. CDR3 size: 15 residues. CDR3 sequence reads: CASSPWGGGNNEQFF. Here the CDR3 DNA reads TGTGCCAGCAGCCCCTGGGGCGGGGGGAACAATGAGCAGTTCTTC.

The V gene is TRBV13, the J gene TRBJ1-1; possible D gene TRBD1, 6 bases. V lost 8 bases to trimming and J lost 3 bases, with 16 bases between them. In germline, CDR1 is PRHDT, CDR2 FYEKMQ (reference sequence). The CDR3 spans 14 residues. CDR3 sequence reads: CASDRPFRDTEAFF. The CDR3 DNA reads as TGTGCCAGCGACAGGCCATTTAGGGACACTGAAGCTTTCTTT.

The rearrangement joins TRBV18 to TRBJ2-7; 10 nucleotides match TRBD2. V dropped 4 bases and J dropped 2; count of bases not matched to a gene: 5. Germline CDR1 reads KGHSH; CDR2 reads LQKENI. CDR3 size: 15 residues. The chain's CDR3 is CASSLSSGGAYEQYF. In nucleotides, the CDR3 is TGTGCCAGCTCACTCTCCAGCGGGGGGGCCTACGAGCAGTACTTC. Drawing the rest from reference TRBV18 and TRBJ2-7, the complete variable domain is NAGVMQNPRHLVRRRGQEARLRCSPMKGHSHVYWYRQLPEEGLKFMVYLQKENIIDESGMPKERFSAEFPKEGPSILRIQQVVRGDSAAYFCASSLSSGGAYEQYFGPGTRLTVT.

The J gene is TRBJ2-3, the V gene TRBV11-2; D perhaps matches TRBD1 (5 bases). V was cut by 3 bases and J by 4 bases, with 11 bases left in between. This CDR3 has 14 residues. Looked up from germline, CDR1 is SGHAT and CDR2 is FQNNGV. CDR3 DNA: TGTGCCAGCAGCTTCAGTGCAGGGCCAGATACGCAGTATTTT. Its protein is CASSFSAGPDTQYF.

This chain links TRBV9 with TRBJ1-1; D perhaps matches TRBD1 (6 bases). The CDR3 loop spans 14 amino acids. CDR1 SGDLS and CDR2 YYNGEE come from the germline V gene. V dropped 4 bases and J dropped 1 base, with 11 bases sitting between them. The CDR3 DNA is TGTGCCAGCAGCCTAGGACAGCCGAACACTGAAGCTTTCTTT. It translates to CASSLGQPNTEAFF.

This sequence joins TRBV19 and TRBJ2-1, with 10 positions matching TRBD2. Germline loops: CDR1 LNHDA, CDR2 SQIVND (reference sequence). Trimming removed 11 bases from V and 10 bases from J; junction bases left unmatched: 11. The CDR3 runs 13 residues. CDR3 DNA: TGTGCCTCTTGGGGAGCTAGCGGGGGAGAGCAGTTCTTC. As protein: CASWGASGGEQFF.

The J gene is TRBJ2-2, the V gene TRBV25-1; 8 nucleotides align to TRBD1. CDR1 and CDR2 from the germline V gene are MGHDK and SYGVNS. Unmatched junction bases numbered 5, after V lost 5 bases and J lost 3 bases. This CDR3 has 15 amino acids. DNA for the CDR3: TGTGCCAGCAGTCACGGACAGGGCCACACCGGGGAGCTGTTTTTT. Translation gives CASSHGQGHTGELFF.

The CDR3 coding sequence is TGTGCCAGCACCGGGACAGTTAATTCACCCCTCCACTTT. It encodes CASTGTVNSPLHF. This rearrangement joins TRBV19 to TRBJ1-6; 7 nucleotides align to TRBD1. The V and J ends lost 9 bases and 6 bases, in that order; junction bases with no gene match: 5. CDR3 length: 13 residues. The germline V gene has CDR1 LNHDA and CDR2 SQIVND (reference sequence).

V and J are TRBV19 and TRBJ2-2, with 8 bases identical to TRBD2. Germline V gives CDR1 LNHDA, CDR2 SQIVND (reference sequence). With V trimmed by 6 bases and J by 7 bases, 13 bases remained unmatched. The CDR3 has 16 amino acids. This chain's CDR3 is CASSSMAGGSRGELFF. CDR3 nucleotides: TGTGCCAGTAGCTCTATGGCGGGGGGCTCTCGCGGGGAGCTGTTTTTT.

In nucleotides, the CDR3 is TGTGCCAGCAGCCTATTTTGGCAGGTAGATCAGCCCCAGCATTTT. Translation gives CASSLFWQVDQPQHF. The genes are TRBV7-2 and TRBJ1-5; no firm D call. The CDR3 consists of 15 residues. V was clipped by 5 bases and J by 5 bases, with 16 bases between them. Germline V gene data show CDR1 as SGHTA and CDR2 as FQGNSA.

The rearrangement joins TRBV7-9 to TRBJ2-7, with 8 positions matching TRBD2. This CDR3 has 15 amino acids. Per the germline V gene, CDR1 is SEHNR and CDR2 is FQNEAQ (reference sequence). The junction had 8 bases not matched to a gene; V was cut back by 5 bases and J by 2 bases. The CDR3: CASSPWRGAAYEQYF. CDR3 in DNA: TGTGCCAGCAGCCCGTGGCGGGGGGCGGCCTACGAGCAGTACTTC.

The chain links TRBV10-3 to TRBJ2-3; 9 bases align to TRBD2. The CDR3 runs to 15 residues. Germline V lookup: CDR1 ENHRY, CDR2 SYGVKD. The ends lost 4 bases at V and 2 bases at J; junction bases unmatched: 4. The CDR3 loop is CAISGTSAHTDTQYF. The CDR3 coding sequence is TGTGCCATCAGTGGGACTAGCGCCCACACAGATACGCAGTATTTT.

The CDR3 is CASSMGQGRNTIYF. CDR3 nucleotides: TGTGCCAGTAGTATGGGACAGGGGCGAAACACCATATATTTT. V is TRBV19 and J is TRBJ1-3; 10 nucleotides match TRBD1. There are 14 residues in the CDR3. Germline V gene sequence: CDR1 LNHDA, CDR2 SQIVND (reference sequence). The ends lost 3 bases at V and 5 bases at J; junction bases unmatched: 1. The full variable domain, rest sourced from reference TRBV19 and TRBJ1-3, is DGGITQSPKYLFRKEGQNVTLSCEQNLNHDAMYWYRQDPGQGLRLIYYSQIVNDFQKGDIAEGYSVSREKKESFPLTVTSAQKNPTAFYLCASSMGQGRNTIYFGEGSWLTVV.

This sequence joins TRBV27 and TRBJ2-7; perhaps TRBD2 as D (5 bases). The CDR3 extends over 16 amino acids. Germline values: CDR1 MNHEY, CDR2 SMNVEV (reference sequence). Trimming stripped 3 bases from V and 2 bases from J, with 17 bases between. The CDR3 DNA follows: TGTGCCAGCAGTTTCGGACTCAACGGGTTCACCTACGAGCAGTACTTC. Translation gives CASSFGLNGFTYEQYF.